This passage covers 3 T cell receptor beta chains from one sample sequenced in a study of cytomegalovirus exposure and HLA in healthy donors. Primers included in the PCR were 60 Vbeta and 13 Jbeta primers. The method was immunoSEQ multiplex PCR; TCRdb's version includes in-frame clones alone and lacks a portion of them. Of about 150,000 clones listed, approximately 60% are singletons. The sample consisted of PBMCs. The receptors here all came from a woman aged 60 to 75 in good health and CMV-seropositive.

The CDR3 region is CASSLGLAGNTGELFF. The CDR3 DNA reads as TGTGCCAGCTCACTTGGACTAGCGGGGAACACCGGGGAGCTGTTTTTT. The V call is TRBV18, the J call TRBJ2-2; 11 positions agree with TRBD2. The trim removed 4 bases at V and 1 base at J, leaving 2 bases unmatched. From germline, CDR1 is KGHSH and CDR2 LQKENI. The CDR3 has 16 residues.

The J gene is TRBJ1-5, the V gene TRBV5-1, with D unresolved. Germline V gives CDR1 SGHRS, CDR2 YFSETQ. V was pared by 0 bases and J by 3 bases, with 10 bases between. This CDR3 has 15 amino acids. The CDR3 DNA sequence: TGCGCCAGCAGCTTGGACGGAGGTTCCAATCAGCCCCAGCATTTT. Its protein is CASSLDGGSNQPQHF.

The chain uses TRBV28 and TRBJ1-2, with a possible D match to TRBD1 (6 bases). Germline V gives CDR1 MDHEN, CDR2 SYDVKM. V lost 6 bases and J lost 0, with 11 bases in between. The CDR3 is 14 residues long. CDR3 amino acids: CASRDRITNYGYTF. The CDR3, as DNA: TGTGCCAGCAGAGACAGGATCACTAACTATGGCTACACCTTC.